The 30 T cell receptor beta chains below all came from one sample that was sequenced in a study of blood T cells in healthy people across ages. Next came a second PCR, run for about 6 to 11 cycles, which used a sample-barcoded 5' primer along with a J-beta primer mix. TCRdb passed the 5' RACE reads through MiXCR, listing each CDR3 protein once. The sample has hundreds of thousands of distinct CDR3 sequences, 55% to 75% seen once. The source material was blood. These TCRs come from a man aged 25-40 years in good health.

The chain recombines TRBV25-1 with TRBJ2-1, with D perhaps matching TRBD2 (6 bases). Trimming removed 6 bases from V and 15 bases from J, with 12 bases in between. Germline CDR1 reads MGHDK; CDR2 reads SYGVNS. The CDR3 is made up of 10 amino acids. The CDR3 sequence is CASSAEGRFF. In DNA form, the CDR3 reads TGTGCCAGCAGCGCGGAGGGGCGGTTCTTC. Full variable domain (missing parts from reference TRBV25-1 and TRBJ2-1): EADIYQTPRYLVIGTGKKITLECSQTMGHDKMYWYQQDPGMELHLIHYSYGVNSTEKGDLSSESTVSRIRTEHFPLTLESARPSHTSQYLCASSAEGRFFGPGTRLTVL.

The chain employs TRBV27 and TRBJ1-4; D unresolved. This CDR3 region has 14 residues. Per the germline V gene, CDR1 is MNHEY and CDR2 is SMNVEV (reference sequence). The V end was cut by 6 bases, the J end by 6 bases, with 14 bases between. The chain's CDR3 is CASRRSGPYEKLFF. CDR3 nucleotide sequence: TGTGCCAGCAGGCGTTCCGGTCCATATGAAAAACTGTTTTTT.

The chain is built from TRBV20-1 and TRBJ2-1; 10 nucleotides match TRBD2. Per germline, CDR1 DFQATT and CDR2 SNEGSKA (reference sequence). This CDR3 comprises 14 residues. V lost 5 bases and J lost 2; bases outside the gene matches: 3. The CDR3 loop reads CSAETSGTYNEQFF. In DNA form, the CDR3 reads TGCAGTGCTGAAACTAGCGGGACCTACAATGAGCAGTTCTTC.

This rearrangement joins TRBV6-5 to TRBJ1-2; perhaps TRBD1 as D (5 bases). Trimming removed 4 bases at V and 6 bases at J, with 12 bases between. Per the germline V gene, CDR1 is MNHEY and CDR2 is SVGAGI. This CDR3 region has 13 residues. The CDR3 sequence: CASSLQVGHGYTF. The CDR3 DNA reads TGTGCCAGCAGTTTACAGGTGGGCCATGGCTACACCTTC.

The CDR3 DNA sequence: TGTGCCAGCAGTTTATCGGCTCTCTACAATGAGCAGTTCTTC. Translating it yields CASSLSALYNEQFF. The V call is TRBV27, the J call TRBJ2-1, with no clear D. V was shortened by 0 bases and J by 3 bases, with 6 bases between the two germline ends. This CDR3 has 14 amino acids. CDR1 is MNHEY and CDR2 is SMNVEV in the germline V gene (reference sequence).

For this clonotype: Relative to the germline gene, one junction end is altered; a read error may explain this. This rearrangement joins TRBV29-1 to TRBJ2-1; D is possibly TRBD1 (5 bases). The CDR3 is 13 residues long. Germline V lookup: CDR1 SQVTM, CDR2 ANQGSEA. DNA for the CDR3: TGCAGCGCCGACAGAAACTCCTACGATGAGCAGTTCTTC. Protein sequence: CSADRNSYDEQFF.

The chain recombines TRBV6-5 with TRBJ2-3; D gene ambiguous. V shed 0 bases and J shed 1 base, with 14 bases lying between them. Germline-derived CDR1 and CDR2 are MNHEY and SVGAGI. The CDR3 is 17 residues long. The CDR3: CASSYSRLVRGTDTQYF. As DNA, the CDR3 is TGTGCCAGCAGTTACTCCCGTCTAGTCCGCGGCACAGATACGCAGTATTTT.

The genes are TRBV20-1 and TRBJ1-3; TRBD1 is a possible D gene (6 bases). The CDR3 has 15 residues. CDR1 and CDR2 from the germline V gene are DFQATT and SNEGSKA (reference sequence). Trimming left V 0 bases short and J 6 bases short, with 15 bases between. The CDR3 coding sequence is TGCAGTGCTAGAGATCTAAGGGGGGAAGAAAACACCATATATTTT. This translates into CSARDLRGEENTIYF.

The CDR3 loop reads CSVDGTGGYGYTF. The CDR3 DNA reads as TGCAGCGTTGATGGGACAGGAGGCTATGGCTACACCTTC. The chain joins TRBV29-1 to TRBJ1-2; 8 bases line up with TRBD1. Germline V gene lookup returns CDR1 SQVTM and CDR2 ANQGSEA. Germline trimming cut 3 bases from V and 4 bases from J; bases unmatched to any gene: 4. The CDR3 loop spans 13 amino acids.

This clonotype was detected only a few times. This sequence may be a read error, since a much larger clone differs from it by one base. CDR3 protein: CASSSGGQTYEQYF. Here the CDR3 DNA reads TGTGCCAGCAGCTCCGGGGGACAGACCTACGAGCAGTACTTC. The chain combines TRBV7-2 with TRBJ2-7; TRBD1 is a possible D gene (7 bases). The CDR3 is made up of 14 amino acids. Per germline, CDR1 SGHTA and CDR2 FQGNSA. V was clipped by 4 bases and J by 2 bases, with 12 bases between them.

The chain carries TRBV7-2 and TRBJ2-1; 8 bases map to TRBD2. Looked up from germline, CDR1 is SGHTA and CDR2 is FQGNSA. The CDR3 consists of 15 residues. V lost 5 bases, J lost 0 bases, and 3 bases stayed unmatched. The CDR3: CASSKRESSYNEQFF. The DNA for the CDR3 is TGTGCCAGCAGCAAGCGGGAGAGCTCCTACAATGAGCAGTTCTTC. The variable domain in full, completed from reference TRBV7-2 and TRBJ2-1, reads GAGVSQSPSNKVTEKGKDVELRCDPISGHTALYWYRQSLGQGLEFLIYFQGNSAPDKSGLPSDRFSAERTGGSVSTLTIQRTQQEDSAVYLCASSKRESSYNEQFFGPGTRLTVL.

This chain links TRBV18 with TRBJ2-5; D not resolved. The CDR3 is 13 amino acids. V was shortened by 3 bases and J by 4 bases, with 9 bases between the two germline ends. CDR1 is KGHSH and CDR2 is LQKENI in the germline V gene. CDR3 DNA sequence: TGTGCCAGCTCACCGGCGATCTTAGAGACCCAGTACTTC. Translating gives CASSPAILETQYF.

The CDR3 loop reads CASSQEVVVTGDNSPLHF. The CDR3 DNA follows: TGCGCCAGCAGCCAAGAGGTGGTGGTGACAGGGGATAATTCACCCCTCCACTTT. V usage is TRBV4-3 and J usage is TRBJ1-6; TRBD1 aligns across 8 bases. This CDR3 comprises 18 residues. J was trimmed by 5 bases and V by 0 bases; bases with no gene match: 9. In germline, CDR1 is LGHNA, CDR2 YSLEER.

This chain connects TRBV11-1 to TRBJ2-7, with 9 bases lining up with TRBD2. This CDR3 region has 16 residues. The junction had 10 bases not matched to a gene; V was cut back by 5 bases and J by 2 bases. Germline CDR1 reads SGHAT; CDR2 reads FQDESV (reference sequence). The DNA for the CDR3 is TGTGCCAGCAGCAGACCTAATAGCGGGGGTGCCTACGAGCAGTACTTC. It is translated as CASSRPNSGGAYEQYF.

The chain links TRBV7-2 to TRBJ2-7; TRBD2 is a possible D gene (5 bases). Germline CDR1 is SGHTA and CDR2 is FQGNSA. The V gene lost 4 bases and the J gene lost 6 bases, with 16 bases spanning the gap. This CDR3 is 14 amino acids long. The CDR3 reads CASSSPSPYGEQYF. The CDR3 region has the DNA TGTGCCAGCAGCTCCCCTAGCCCCTACGGCGAGCAGTACTTC.

This clonotype was recorded a few times. This chain connects TRBV30 to TRBJ2-4, with a possible D match to TRBD1 (6 bases). Germline CDR1 and CDR2: GTSNPN and SVGIG (reference sequence). Trimming took 2 bases from V and 1 from J, leaving 12 bases between them. The CDR3 has 15 residues. The CDR3 nucleotides read TGTGCCTGGAGTACAGGGCTATCGGCCAAAAACATTCAGTACTTC. This encodes CAWSTGLSAKNIQYF.

This clonotype was counted only a few times. The V gene is TRBV6-5, the J gene TRBJ2-2, with TRBD2 as a possible D gene (6 bases). This CDR3 is 14 amino acids long. Germline assignment: CDR1 MNHEY and CDR2 SVGAGI. The V end lost 6 bases, the J end lost 2 bases, and 10 bases lay between the germline ends. This CDR3 reads CASRRDFNTGELFF. CDR3 bases: TGTGCCAGCAGGAGGGACTTCAACACCGGGGAGCTGTTTTTT.

The chain combines TRBV12-3 or TRBV12-4 with TRBJ2-1; 9 nucleotides agree with TRBD2. The CDR3 covers 16 residues. Losses at the gene ends were 2 bases for V and 6 bases for J; bases not matched to a gene: 8. The CDR3 is CASSLFPSGGINEQFF. The CDR3 bases are TGTGCCAGCAGTTTATTCCCCAGCGGGGGGATCAATGAGCAGTTCTTC.

The chain carries TRBV29-1 and TRBJ2-3, with TRBD1 as a possible D gene (6 bases). The CDR3 contains 13 residues. CDR1 and CDR2 (germline): SQVTM, ANQGSEA. Deletions cut 4 bases from V and 2 bases from J, with 10 bases between. This CDR3 is CSVVGTSTDTQYF. The DNA for the CDR3 is TGCAGCGTTGTAGGGACATCCACAGATACGCAGTATTTT.

In this sample, this clonotype turned up a few times. The chain recombines TRBV28 with TRBJ2-3; tentatively, D is TRBD1 (5 bases). Trimming cost V 9 bases and J 3 bases, with 16 bases left between them. The CDR3 is 14 residues long. Germline values: CDR1 MDHEN, CDR2 SYDVKM. CDR3 coding DNA: TGTGCCAGTAATCAGGGCTTTCGGACAGATACGCAGTATTTT. This codes for CASNQGFRTDTQYF. Looking up the rest from reference TRBV28 and TRBJ2-3 gives the full variable domain: DVKVTQSSRYLVKRTGEKVFLECVQDMDHENMFWYRQDPGLGLRLIYFSYDVKMKEKGDIPEGYSVSREKKERFSLILESASTNQTSMYLCASNQGFRTDTQYFGPGTRLTVL.

The chain employs TRBV29-1 and TRBJ2-7; D tentatively fits TRBD1 or TRBD2 (6 bases each). Per germline, CDR1 SQVTM and CDR2 ANQGSEA. Trimming shortened V by 7 bases and J by 2 bases, and 9 bases separated the two germline ends. The CDR3 covers 11 residues. CDR3 nucleotides: TGCAGCGCGGGGGCGACCTACGAGCAGTACTTC. Translating gives CSAGATYEQYF.

This chain links TRBV10-3 with TRBJ2-7, with 10 bases aligning to TRBD2. The length of the CDR3 is 14 residues. Germline lookup yields CDR1 ENHRY and CDR2 SYGVKD. V lost 4 bases, J lost 7 bases, and 7 bases stayed unmatched. The CDR3 DNA is TGTGCCATCAGTGGGACTAGCGGCGACAATGAGCAGTACTTC. This gives the protein CAISGTSGDNEQYF.

This sequence joins TRBV18 and TRBJ2-7; D is undetermined. CDR1 is KGHSH and CDR2 is LQKENI in the germline V gene. V shed 6 bases and J shed 7 bases, with 16 bases lying between them. The CDR3 is 13 residues long. The CDR3 DNA reads TGTGCCAGCTCTCCCGAACCCCTTTATGAGCAGTACTTC. Residues: CASSPEPLYEQYF. The complete variable domain, with remaining parts taken from reference TRBV18 and TRBJ2-7, reads NAGVMQNPRHLVRRRGQEARLRCSPMKGHSHVYWYRQLPEEGLKFMVYLQKENIIDESGMPKERFSAEFPKEGPSILRIQQVVRGDSAAYFCASSPEPLYEQYFGPGTRLTVT.

The sample holds many counts of this clonotype. The chain links TRBV12-3 or TRBV12-4 to TRBJ2-7; D unresolved. V gave up 5 bases and J gave up 4 bases, with 9 bases separating them. The CDR3 is 12 amino acids. The CDR3 is CASSLLGYEQYF. As DNA, the CDR3 is TGTGCCAGCAGTCTCCTTGGGTACGAGCAGTACTTC.

This clonotype was counted many times. The gene calls are TRBV7-8 and TRBJ2-1; tentatively, D is TRBD2 (6 bases). V was cut by 5 bases and J by 8 bases, with 13 bases left in between. The CDR3 length is 13 residues. CDR1 is SGHVS and CDR2 is FQNEAQ in the germline V gene. In DNA form, the CDR3 reads TGTGCCAGCAGCCCCCCCCGGAGGGATGAGCAGTTCTTC. Its protein is CASSPPRRDEQFF. Using reference TRBV7-8 and TRBJ2-1 for the parts outside the CDR3, the full variable domain is GAGVSQSPRYKVAKRGQDVALRCDPISGHVSLFWYQQALGQGPEFLTYFQNEAQLDKSGLPSDRFFAERPEGSVSTLKIQRTQQEDSAVYLCASSPPRRDEQFFGPGTRLTVL.

This clonotype is a singleton in its sample. The chain recombines TRBV7-9 with TRBJ2-5; 9 bases match TRBD1. The closer fit of TRBJ2-7 to the DNA end suggests the J call may be wrong. The germline V gene has CDR1 SEHNR and CDR2 FQNEAQ (reference sequence). The CDR3 is made up of 14 amino acids. CDR3 coding DNA: TGTGCCAGCAGTTCCACAGGGGGCGCAGACGAGCAGTACTTC. This translates into CASSSTGGADEQYF.

The CDR3 spells CASSFGGGAINEQFF. As DNA, the CDR3 is TGTGCCAGCAGCTTCGGCGGGGGGGCCATCAATGAGCAGTTCTTC. The chain combines TRBV5-4 with TRBJ2-1; the match to TRBD2 covers 9 bases. Germline V gene data show CDR1 as SGHNT and CDR2 as YYREEE (reference sequence). Trimming cost V 2 bases and J 6 bases; bases outside gene matches: 6. CDR3 length: 15 residues. Full variable domain (remainder filled in from reference TRBV5-4 and TRBJ2-1): ETGVTQSPTHLIKTRGQQVTLRCSSQSGHNTVSWYQQALGQGPQFIFQYYREEENGRGNFPPRFSGLQFPNYSSELNVNALELDDSALYLCASSFGGGAINEQFFGPGTRLTVL.

This chain links TRBV11-2 with TRBJ2-1; TRBD2 matches 14 bases. Trimming took 5 bases from V and 6 from J; bases not matched to a gene: 9. This CDR3 is 17 amino acids long. CDR1 SGHAT and CDR2 FQNNGV come from the germline V gene. CDR3: CASSRGTSGGSGNEQFF. The CDR3 nucleotides are TGTGCCAGCAGCCGCGGGACTAGCGGGGGTTCTGGCAATGAGCAGTTCTTC.

The genes are TRBV12-3 or TRBV12-4 and TRBJ2-5, with D perhaps matching TRBD1 (6 bases). The J call may be faulty, since TRBJ2-1 better matches the DNA end. This CDR3 comprises 13 residues. CDR3 in DNA: TGTGCCAGCAGCCGGGACAACCAAGAGACCCAGTTCTTC. Its translation is CASSRDNQETQFF.

The chain has TRBV3-1 and TRBJ1-2; 7 nucleotides match TRBD1. This CDR3 is built from 17 residues. Germline CDR1 and CDR2: LGHDT and YNNKEL (reference sequence). The V gene end was trimmed by 4 bases and the J gene end by 2 bases; junction bases not matched to a gene: 13. CDR3 residues: CASSLGTATALNYGYTF. CDR3 nucleotides: TGTGCCAGCAGCCTGGGGACAGCTACAGCTTTAAACTATGGCTACACCTTC.